These 27 T cell receptor beta chains were sequenced from one sample in a study of blood T cell repertoires in COVID-19. Assay used: immunoSEQ multiplex PCR; TCRdb lists only in-frame clones, some missing. The repertoire has 75,000 to 95,000 clones, more than 70% of them found once; the top ten carry approximately 2.9%. Material: peripheral blood. These receptors all stem from a woman aged 80 or over with acute or convalescent COVID-19.

The genes are TRBV2 and TRBJ2-4, with D possibly matching TRBD1 (5 bases). V shed 7 bases and J shed 7 bases, with 11 bases lying between them. The CDR3 runs to 12 residues. CDR1 and CDR2 (germline): SNHLY, FYNNEI. The CDR3 spells CASNQGSNIQYF. The CDR3 bases are TGTGCCAGCAATCAGGGTTCCAACATTCAGTACTTC.

The genes are TRBV5-4 and TRBJ2-2, with TRBD2 matching over 12 bases. The CDR3 sequence is 17 residues long. J lost 5 bases, V lost 4 bases, and 9 bases had no gene match. CDR1 is SGHNT, CDR2 YYREEE, per germline (reference sequence). CDR3 in amino acids: CASSLQPSGGATGELFF. DNA of the CDR3: TGTGCCAGCAGCCTCCAACCTAGCGGGGGGGCGACCGGGGAGCTGTTTTTT.

The chain joins TRBV28 to TRBJ2-7; a possible D gene is TRBD2 (5 bases). This CDR3 spans 15 amino acids. The V gene lost 1 base and the J gene lost 5 bases, with 15 bases spanning the gap. The germline V gene has CDR1 MDHEN and CDR2 SYDVKM. The CDR3 sequence: CASSLSDEGFHEQYF. DNA for the CDR3: TGTGCCAGCAGTTTATCCGACGAGGGATTCCACGAGCAGTACTTC. Drawing the rest from reference TRBV28 and TRBJ2-7, the complete variable domain is DVKVTQSSRYLVKRTGEKVFLECVQDMDHENMFWYRQDPGLGLRLIYFSYDVKMKEKGDIPEGYSVSREKKERFSLILESASTNQTSMYLCASSLSDEGFHEQYFGPGTRLTVT.

This chain connects TRBV7-3 to TRBJ1-2, with 10 bases lining up with TRBD1. Losses at the gene ends were 4 bases for V and 8 bases for J; bases not matched to a gene: 7. This CDR3 has 14 amino acids. From germline, CDR1 is SGHTA and CDR2 FQGTGA. The CDR3 DNA reads TGTGCCAGCAGCTCCTCCGACAGGGGGCAGGGCTACACCTTC. Residues: CASSSSDRGQGYTF.

This clone was counted a single time. The chain employs TRBV9 and TRBJ2-7; 7 nucleotides line up with TRBD2. This CDR3 is 15 amino acids long. Germline-derived CDR1 and CDR2 are SGDLS and YYNGEE. After removal of 0 bases from V and 2 bases from J, the junction contained 5 bases not matched to a gene. The CDR3 here is CASSVGGTNAYEQYF. The DNA for the CDR3 is TGTGCCAGCAGCGTAGGGGGGACTAACGCCTACGAGCAGTACTTC. Variable domain in full (rest from reference TRBV9 and TRBJ2-7): DSGVTQTPKHLITATGQRVTLRCSPRSGDLSVYWYQQSLDQGLQFLIQYYNGEERAKGNILERFSAQQFPDLHSELNLSSLELGDSALYFCASSVGGTNAYEQYFGPGTRLTVT.

Worth noting for this clone: Other DNA sequences in the same sample also yield this CDR3. This rearrangement joins TRBV28 to TRBJ1-5, with D uncertain. Between the trimmed V and J ends, which lost 5 bases and 0 bases, there was a span of 8 bases. CDR3 length: 14 residues. Germline values: CDR1 MDHEN, CDR2 SYDVKM. The DNA for the CDR3 is TGTGCCAGCAGTCGGGATAATAGCAATCAGCCCCAGCATTTT. As protein: CASSRDNSNQPQHF.

V is TRBV19 and J is TRBJ1-3, with a possible D match to TRBD1 (6 bases). The CDR3 has 15 residues. CDR1 is LNHDA and CDR2 is SQIVND in the germline V gene (reference sequence). V was clipped by 3 bases and J by 2 bases, with 11 bases between them. CDR3 sequence: CASSMWGGPGNTIYF. As DNA, the CDR3 is TGTGCCAGTAGTATGTGGGGGGGGCCTGGAAACACCATATATTTT.

To note about this clone: Its ends do not fully match the called genes, so a read error is possible. V is TRBV7-7 and J is TRBJ2-5, with 10 bases that match TRBD2. Germline CDR1 reads SSHAT; CDR2 reads FNYEAQ (reference sequence). The CDR3 consists of 16 residues. The CDR3 sequence: CASSSIVGTSVETQYF. CDR3 DNA sequence: TGTGCTAGCAGCTCGATCGTCGGGACTAGCGTGGAGACCCAGTACTTC.

The V call is TRBV28, the J call TRBJ1-1; D uncertain. The CDR3 runs 12 residues. Germline CDR1 and CDR2: MDHEN and SYDVKM. The V end lost 6 bases, the J end lost 4 bases, and 9 bases lay between the germline ends. This CDR3 reads CASRLRGTEAFF. The CDR3 coding sequence is TGTGCCAGCAGGTTACGGGGCACTGAAGCTTTCTTT.

V usage is TRBV2 and J usage is TRBJ2-5; 7 positions agree with TRBD2. Germline trimming cut 8 bases from V and 4 bases from J; bases unmatched to any gene: 13. From germline, CDR1 is SNHLY and CDR2 FYNNEI. The length of the CDR3 is 15 residues. CDR3 nucleotides: TGTGCCAGCGAAGGGAGGGGCAGCCACGGAGAGACCCAGTACTTC. This gives the protein CASEGRGSHGETQYF. Combining the CDR3 with reference TRBV2 and TRBJ2-5 gives the whole variable domain EPEVTQTPSHQVTQMGQEVILRCVPISNHLYFYWYRQILGQKVEFLVSFYNNEISEKSEIFDDQFSVERPDGSNFTLKIRSTKLEDSAMYFCASEGRGSHGETQYFGPGTRLLVL.

The chain employs TRBV7-3 and TRBJ1-6; D is unresolved. CDR3 size: 17 residues. CDR1 SGHTA and CDR2 FQGTGA come from the germline V gene. With 4 bases removed from V and 0 bases from J, the gap between germline ends came to 13 bases. The CDR3 reads CASSWSLGGSYNSPLHF. CDR3 DNA: TGTGCCAGCAGCTGGTCCCTCGGTGGCTCCTATAATTCACCCCTCCACTTT.

This sequence joins TRBV12-3 or TRBV12-4 and TRBJ1-1; no reliable D call. V lost 2 bases to trimming and J lost 2 bases, with 6 bases between them. The CDR3 has 13 amino acids. The CDR3 is CASSLMANTEAFF. The CDR3 nucleotides are TGTGCCAGCAGTTTAATGGCTAACACTGAAGCTTTCTTT.

This chain joins TRBV6-2 or TRBV6-3 and TRBJ1-1, with 8 bases that match TRBD1. The ends lost 0 bases at V and 5 bases at J; junction bases unmatched: 8. CDR3 length: 16 residues. The germline V gene has CDR1 MNHEY and CDR2 SVGEGT. The CDR3 DNA sequence: TGTGCCAGCAGTTACTCGGCCGGCAGGGGGCAGACTGAAGCTTTCTTT. Protein sequence: CASSYSAGRGQTEAFF.

This chain uses TRBV7-3 with TRBJ2-5; TRBD1 matches 11 bases. With 3 bases clipped from V and 5 bases from J, the junction kept 5 bases outside the gene matches. Germline-derived CDR1 and CDR2 are SGHTA and FQGTGA. The CDR3 consists of 15 residues. The CDR3 region is CASSFGQGAWETQYF. For the CDR3, the DNA is TGTGCCAGCAGCTTCGGACAGGGGGCTTGGGAGACCCAGTACTTC.

This rearrangement joins TRBV2 to TRBJ1-1, with 11 bases matching TRBD1. This CDR3 has 16 residues. Unmatched junction bases numbered 10, after V lost 6 bases and J lost 4 bases. CDR1 is SNHLY and CDR2 is FYNNEI in the germline V gene. This CDR3 is CASRRSGGTGGTEAFF. The CDR3 DNA reads as TGTGCCAGCAGGAGGTCGGGTGGGACAGGGGGCACTGAAGCTTTCTTT.

This clone was counted between two and nine times. This sequence joins TRBV6-2 or TRBV6-3 and TRBJ2-7; 13 nucleotides match TRBD2. The CDR3 sequence is 15 residues long. Germline V gives CDR1 MNHEY, CDR2 SVGEGT. V dropped 4 bases and J dropped 9; count of bases not matched to a gene: 9. For the CDR3, the DNA is TGTGCCAGCAGTTCCGTAGGGACTAGCGGGATTTGGCAGTACTTC. Translated: CASSSVGTSGIWQYF.

This chain joins TRBV18 and TRBJ2-7; tentative D call: TRBD2 (5 bases). Germline V gene lookup returns CDR1 KGHSH and CDR2 LQKENI. The V end was cut by 3 bases, the J end by 2 bases, with 17 bases between. The CDR3 runs to 16 residues. This CDR3 reads CASSPLGPGNPYEQYF. The CDR3 nucleotides read TGTGCCAGCTCACCCCTCGGCCCGGGAAACCCCTACGAGCAGTACTTC.

The CDR3 DNA follows: TGTGCCAGCAGCCACAGGGTTTCGGAGACCCAGTACTTC. It specifies CASSHRVSETQYF. V and J are TRBV11-3 and TRBJ2-5; a weak D match, TRBD1 (6 bases). The CDR3 length is 13 residues. Trimming stripped 5 bases from V and 5 bases from J, with 12 bases between. Per germline, CDR1 SGHNT and CDR2 YENEEA. The full variable domain, with the rest looked up from reference TRBV11-3 and TRBJ2-5, is EAGVVQSPRYKIIEKKQPVAFWCNPISGHNTLYWYLQNLGQGPELLIRYENEEAVDDSQLPKDRFSAERLKGVDSTLKIQPAELGDSAVYLCASSHRVSETQYFGPGTRLLVL.

The chain has TRBV24-1 and TRBJ2-1; 10 bases fit TRBD2. The CDR3 is 15 amino acids. In germline, CDR1 is KGHDR, CDR2 SFDVKD. The junction had 3 bases not matched to a gene; V was cut back by 0 bases and J by 8 bases. The CDR3 is CATSDLGTSADEQFF. The CDR3 DNA sequence: TGTGCCACCAGTGATTTGGGGACTAGCGCGGATGAGCAGTTCTTC.

The V and J genes are TRBV6-5 and TRBJ2-7; TRBD2 matches 11 bases. With 7 bases clipped from V and 3 bases from J, the junction kept 8 bases outside the gene matches. In germline, CDR1 is MNHEY, CDR2 SVGAGI. CDR3 length equals 15 residues. The CDR3 is CASMVTSGSYYEQYF. CDR3 bases: TGTGCCAGCATGGTTACTAGCGGGAGTTACTACGAGCAGTACTTC.

The chain is built from TRBV10-3 and TRBJ2-7; 12 bases are a match to TRBD2. The CDR3 is 14 amino acids. Germline CDR1 reads ENHRY; CDR2 reads SYGVKD. The V segment lost 10 bases and the J segment 2 bases; nucleotides outside the gene matches: 6. DNA for the CDR3: TGTGCCACCACCCGGACTAGCGGGACCTACGAGCAGTACTTC. Its protein product is CATTRTSGTYEQYF.

CDR3 in DNA: TGTGCCACCAGTGATTCTCTAGCGGAATACTACAATGAGCAGTTCTTC. Protein product: CATSDSLAEYYNEQFF. The chain has TRBV24-1 and TRBJ2-1; TRBD2 agrees at 7 bases. The ends lost 2 bases at V and 3 bases at J; junction bases unmatched: 6. Per germline, CDR1 KGHDR and CDR2 SFDVKD. The CDR3 covers 16 residues.

The CDR3 reads CASSYSLQGEKLFF. The CDR3 nucleotides read TGTGCCAGCAGTTACTCGTTACAGGGCGAAAAACTGTTTTTT. This chain links TRBV6-5 with TRBJ1-4; a weak D match, TRBD1 (6 bases). Germline values: CDR1 MNHEY, CDR2 SVGAGI. This CDR3 spans 14 amino acids. With 0 bases removed from V and 8 bases from J, the gap between germline ends came to 10 bases.

This sequence joins TRBV30 and TRBJ1-5; maybe TRBD1 (5 bases). The CDR3 length is 15 residues. Trimming removed 0 bases from V and 5 bases from J, with 14 bases in between. Germline V lookup: CDR1 GTSNPN, CDR2 SVGIG (reference sequence). In DNA form, the CDR3 reads TGTGCCTGGAGTGTGGGGCTGCTTGTGGATCAGCCCCAGCATTTT. Encoded protein: CAWSVGLLVDQPQHF.

The V and J genes are TRBV18 and TRBJ1-5, with D hard to call. CDR3 length equals 16 residues. CDR1 is KGHSH and CDR2 is LQKENI in the germline V gene. Trimming shortened V by 5 bases and J by 0 bases, and 14 bases separated the two germline ends. The CDR3 reads CASSGGQPYSNQPQHF. The CDR3 DNA follows: TGTGCCAGCTCAGGTGGGCAGCCATATAGCAATCAGCCCCAGCATTTT.

This chain connects TRBV5-1 to TRBJ2-3; 8 nucleotides match TRBD1. CDR3 size: 15 residues. Germline CDR1 is SGHRS and CDR2 is YFSETQ. The V and J ends lost 4 bases and 2 bases, in that order; junction bases with no gene match: 6. The CDR3 DNA is TGCGCCAGCAGCCTAGACAGGGGATTCACAGATACGCAGTATTTT. This codes for CASSLDRGFTDTQYF.

DNA of the CDR3: TGTGCCAGCAGCTTGGGACAGGGAGCAACTAATGAAAAACTGTTTTTT. Its translation is CASSLGQGATNEKLFF. The rearrangement joins TRBV5-4 to TRBJ1-4; 7 bases fit TRBD1. The CDR3 runs to 16 residues. Germline CDR1 is SGHNT and CDR2 is YYREEE (reference sequence). V was clipped by 0 bases and J by 0 bases; unmatched bases: 2.